The 26 T cell receptor beta chains below all came from one sample that was sequenced in a study of blood T cell repertoires in COVID-19. TCRdb's table, derived via immunoSEQ multiplex PCR, lists solely in-frame clones and lacks some. The repertoire has about 180,000 clones, about 82% of them found once; the top ten carry 7% to 10%. Material for sequencing was PBMCs or T cells enriched from blood (not recorded which). Source of these receptors: a woman aged 25 to 39 who had recovered from COVID-19.

The gene calls are TRBV19 and TRBJ2-1; 7 bases align to TRBD2. Trimming cost V 3 bases and J 10 bases; bases outside gene matches: 15. This CDR3 comprises 16 residues. The germline gives CDR1 LNHDA, CDR2 SQIVND (reference sequence). CDR3 nucleotides: TGTGCCAGTAGTATTTTCGGCGGGAGAGTCATTCGAGAGCAGTTCTTC. Translated: CASSIFGGRVIREQFF.

About this clone: A read error may account for a junction end that differs from germline. This sequence joins TRBV10-3 and TRBJ1-6; D ambiguous. There are 12 residues in the CDR3. Germline values: CDR1 ENHRY, CDR2 SYGVKD. In DNA form, the CDR3 reads TGTGCCATCAGGGCAGAGGATTCGCCCCTCCACTTT. Residues: CAIRAEDSPLHF.

This chain joins TRBV30 and TRBJ1-5; no clear D. V shed 2 bases and J shed 5 bases, with 10 bases lying between them. The CDR3 has 13 amino acids. Germline CDR1 is GTSNPN and CDR2 is SVGIG (reference sequence). Here the CDR3 reads CAWSLGSDQPQHF. The CDR3 coding sequence is TGTGCCTGGAGTCTCGGGTCGGATCAGCCCCAGCATTTT.

V usage is TRBV14 and J usage is TRBJ2-1; 8 bases fit TRBD1. This CDR3 has 15 amino acids. The V gene's germline CDR1 is SGHDN and CDR2 FVKESK. With 6 bases clipped from V and 4 bases from J, the junction kept 8 bases outside the gene matches. DNA of the CDR3: TGTGCCAGCAGTCAACGGACAGGGTTATACAATGAGCAGTTCTTC. Translation: CASSQRTGLYNEQFF.

This rearrangement joins TRBV5-1 to TRBJ2-3; TRBD2 agrees at 8 bases. V gave up 5 bases and J gave up 4 bases; unmatched junction bases: 9. Germline V gene data show CDR1 as SGHRS and CDR2 as YFSETQ. This CDR3 has 15 amino acids. This chain's CDR3 is CASRDGTRQSDTQYF. The CDR3 DNA sequence: TGCGCCAGCAGGGACGGGACTAGGCAGTCAGATACGCAGTATTTT. Supplemented by reference TRBV5-1 and TRBJ2-3, the full variable domain reads KAGVTQTPRYLIKTRGQQVTLSCSPISGHRSVSWYQQTPGQGLQFLFEYFSETQRNKGNFPGRFSGRQFSNSRSEMNVSTLELGDSALYLCASRDGTRQSDTQYFGPGTRLTVL.

The chain has TRBV4-2 and TRBJ1-5; D is undetermined. This CDR3 comprises 16 residues. Trimming removed 0 bases from V and 0 bases from J, with 9 bases in between. Per the germline V gene, CDR1 is LGHNA and CDR2 is YNFKEQ. In nucleotides, the CDR3 is TGTGCCAGCAGCCAAGATGGTCAGTATAGCAATCAGCCCCAGCATTTT. It is translated as CASSQDGQYSNQPQHF.

The chain couples TRBV2 to TRBJ1-5; 11 nucleotides agree with TRBD1. This CDR3 is built from 14 residues. The trim removed 3 bases at V and 8 bases at J, leaving 3 bases unmatched. CDR1 is SNHLY, CDR2 FYNNEI, per germline. CDR3: CASSETGQGEPQHF. The CDR3, as DNA: TGTGCCAGCAGTGAGACGGGACAGGGGGAGCCCCAGCATTTT.

The chain carries TRBV19 and TRBJ2-2; 15 bases fit TRBD2. The germline CDR1 and CDR2 sequences are LNHDA and SQIVND (reference sequence). V dropped 7 bases and J dropped 6; count of bases not matched to a gene: 6. CDR3 length: 16 amino acids. CDR3 coding DNA: TGTGCCAGTAAGCCGGGACTAGCGGGAGGACCCGGGGAGCTGTTTTTT. This encodes CASKPGLAGGPGELFF.

The genes are TRBV27 and TRBJ1-2, with D unclear. V was shortened by 2 bases and J by 1 base, with 5 bases between the two germline ends. CDR1 MNHEY and CDR2 SMNVEV come from the germline V gene (reference sequence). The CDR3 consists of 13 residues. The CDR3 nucleotides read TGTGCCAGCAGTTTAAAGCATAACTATGGCTACACCTTC. Encoded protein: CASSLKHNYGYTF.

The chain couples TRBV7-2 to TRBJ1-5; D is possibly TRBD1 (6 bases). CDR1 is SGHTA, CDR2 FQGNSA, per germline. Trimming stripped 4 bases from V and 0 bases from J, with 10 bases between. The CDR3 is 15 amino acids. CDR3 sequence (DNA): TGTGCCAGCAGCTCAGACAGGTATAGCAATCAGCCCCAGCATTTT. This encodes CASSSDRYSNQPQHF.

CDR3 bases: TGTGCCAGCAGTTCGAGCGGAAGCTCCTACAATGAGCAGTTCTTC. It is translated as CASSSSGSSYNEQFF. The chain joins TRBV28 to TRBJ2-1; D perhaps matches TRBD2 (5 bases). Germline CDR1 and CDR2: MDHEN and SYDVKM. Trimming cost V 4 bases and J 0 bases, with 10 bases left between them. This CDR3 contains 15 residues.

This chain's CDR3 is CASSFSRWGEPNYGYTF. The CDR3 nucleotides are TGTGCCAGCAGTTTTTCCCGTTGGGGAGAACCCAACTATGGCTACACCTTC. This sequence joins TRBV28 and TRBJ1-2; D is uncertain. The CDR3 totals 17 residues. V gave up 3 bases and J gave up 2 bases, with 19 bases separating them. Germline CDR1 is MDHEN and CDR2 is SYDVKM.

The sample holds many counts of this clone. This chain uses TRBV27 with TRBJ2-7, with D maybe TRBD1 (6 bases). Trimming cost V 0 bases and J 3 bases, with 12 bases left between them. The CDR3 contains 15 residues. Per the germline V gene, CDR1 is MNHEY and CDR2 is SMNVEV (reference sequence). CDR3 residues: CASSLSPEGDYEQYF. The CDR3 nucleotides read TGTGCCAGCAGTTTATCCCCTGAGGGGGACTACGAGCAGTACTTC.

The chain links TRBV19 to TRBJ2-3; 8 nucleotides align to TRBD2. There are 15 residues in the CDR3. Germline assignment: CDR1 LNHDA and CDR2 SQIVND (reference sequence). V lost 4 bases and J lost 6; bases outside the gene matches: 9. The CDR3 reads CASSNRLASLDTQYF. CDR3 DNA: TGTGCCAGTAGTAATCGACTAGCGTCTCTCGATACGCAGTATTTT.

The chain recombines TRBV6-5 with TRBJ1-5; D is undetermined. This CDR3 is built from 14 residues. V was cut by 7 bases and J by 4 bases, with 14 bases left in between. CDR1 is MNHEY, CDR2 SVGAGI, per germline. CDR3 sequence: CASTRGWDNQPQHF. CDR3 in DNA: TGTGCCAGCACCAGAGGGTGGGATAATCAGCCCCAGCATTTT.

This chain joins TRBV19 and TRBJ1-6; 7 bases fit TRBD1. Germline values: CDR1 LNHDA, CDR2 SQIVND (reference sequence). CDR3 length equals 16 residues. The trim removed 8 bases at V and 8 bases at J, leaving 15 bases unmatched. This chain's CDR3 is CASATRQGALYSPLHF. DNA of the CDR3: TGTGCCAGTGCAACTCGACAGGGAGCCCTCTATTCACCCCTCCACTTT.

The rearrangement uses TRBV3-1 (or the pseudogene TRBV3-2) and TRBJ2-7; 7 bases fit TRBD2. This CDR3 region has 12 residues. In germline, CDR1 is LGHDT, CDR2 YNNKEL (reference sequence). The V segment lost 4 bases and the J segment 6 bases; nucleotides outside the gene matches: 3. CDR3 bases: TGTGCCAGCAGCCGGACTAGTTCCGAGCAGTACTTC. This sequence encodes CASSRTSSEQYF.

The chain is built from TRBV5-4 and TRBJ2-7, with D perhaps TRBD2 (7 bases). CDR1 is SGHNT and CDR2 is YYREEE in the germline V gene (reference sequence). The CDR3 totals 14 residues. The V and J ends lost 5 bases and 3 bases respectively, with 15 bases between them. DNA for the CDR3: TGTGCCAGCAGATGGGGGGGCGGTAGCTACGAGCAGTACTTC. Its protein product is CASRWGGGSYEQYF.

This clone came up a few times. The chain combines TRBV4-1 with TRBJ1-3; D remains unclear. The CDR3 spans 16 residues. The germline V and J ends were trimmed by 4 bases and 0 bases, with 13 bases remaining between them. In germline, CDR1 is MGHRA, CDR2 YSYEKL. CDR3 protein: CASSPRVDNSGNTIYF. CDR3 coding DNA: TGCGCCAGCAGCCCACGCGTCGACAACTCTGGAAACACCATATATTTT.

The chain employs TRBV30 and TRBJ2-7, with 8 bases identical to TRBD2. Germline-derived CDR1 and CDR2 are GTSNPN and SVGIG (reference sequence). The length of the CDR3 is 12 residues. This CDR3 reads CAWGLGWNEQYF. The CDR3 bases are TGTGCATGGGGACTAGGTTGGAACGAGCAGTACTTC.

This clone came up once. V is TRBV7-2 and J is TRBJ2-5; D remains ambiguous. The CDR3 contains 11 residues. V gave up 4 bases and J gave up 10 bases, with 10 bases separating them. Germline lookup yields CDR1 SGHTA and CDR2 FQGNSA. Written as DNA, the CDR3 is TGTGCCAGCAGCTCTTGGAGTGGCCAGTACTTC. Translated: CASSSWSGQYF.

The chain uses TRBV28 and TRBJ2-5; 11 bases fit TRBD2. Germline-derived CDR1 and CDR2 are MDHEN and SYDVKM. The V segment lost 5 bases and the J segment 0 bases; nucleotides outside the gene matches: 17. The CDR3 is made up of 20 amino acids. CDR3 nucleotide sequence: TGTGCCAGCAGTCCCCTCGGACTAGCGGGCCGGGGAGGGTACCAAGAGACCCAGTACTTC. Translation: CASSPLGLAGRGGYQETQYF.

This clone was counted between two and nine times. The rearrangement joins TRBV2 to TRBJ2-2; 7 bases map to TRBD2. After removal of 5 bases from V and 4 bases from J, the junction contained 7 bases not matched to a gene. Germline V lookup: CDR1 SNHLY, CDR2 FYNNEI. This CDR3 comprises 15 residues. CDR3 bases: TGTGCCAGCAGTAAGAGCGGGATAGGCACCGGGGAGCTGTTTTTT. This codes for CASSKSGIGTGELFF.

This chain connects TRBV2 to TRBJ2-7, with D uncertain. The CDR3 consists of 14 residues. In germline, CDR1 is SNHLY, CDR2 FYNNEI. Between the trimmed V and J ends, which lost 5 bases and 2 bases, there was a span of 13 bases. The CDR3 coding sequence is TGTGCCAGCAGTCCCGGTAGCTTGGCCTACGAGCAGTACTTC. Residues: CASSPGSLAYEQYF. Looking up the rest from reference TRBV2 and TRBJ2-7 gives the full variable domain: EPEVTQTPSHQVTQMGQEVILRCVPISNHLYFYWYRQILGQKVEFLVSFYNNEISEKSEIFDDQFSVERPDGSNFTLKIRSTKLEDSAMYFCASSPGSLAYEQYFGPGTRLTVT.

The J gene is TRBJ1-3, the V gene TRBV2; TRBD1 matches at 10 bases. From germline, CDR1 is SNHLY and CDR2 FYNNEI. Trimming removed 5 bases from V and 0 bases from J; junction bases left unmatched: 4. This CDR3 is built from 16 residues. The CDR3 sequence: CASSLGQGNSGNTIYF. Here the CDR3 DNA reads TGTGCCAGCAGTTTGGGACAGGGGAACTCTGGAAACACCATATATTTT.

The gene calls are TRBV28 and TRBJ1-2; D might be TRBD1 (5 bases). Germline loops: CDR1 MDHEN, CDR2 SYDVKM. The CDR3 is made up of 13 amino acids. V was cut by 5 bases and J by 5 bases, with 12 bases left in between. The DNA for the CDR3 is TGTGCCAGCAGTAGTCAGGGTAGATATGGCTACACCTTC. Residues: CASSSQGRYGYTF.